The clone carrying this T cell receptor beta chain was picked up a small number of times. No antigen is known for it. This record belongs to a study of identical twins. Regarding the study as a whole: For cord blood, abundant beta clonotypes had fewer insertions, unlike memory repertoires, which showed none. Out-of-frame alpha sequences that twins shared showed excess low generation probability.

TCRdb itself ran the 5' RACE reads through MiXCR, one entry per CDR3 protein. The sample has 550,000 to 700,000 distinct CDR3 sequences; around a tenth are singletons. Healthy Caucasians were all of the donors. CDR1 and CDR2 (germline): DFQATT, SNEGSKA (reference sequence). The CDR3 runs to 15 residues. J lost 2 bases, V lost 0 bases, and 7 bases had no gene match. These records were also assigned to another study, of yellow fever vaccine responses in identical twins.

The clonotype was recovered from a woman aged 18 to 35 in good health. The chain couples TRBV20-1 to TRBJ2-7; TRBD2 matches 7 bases. The sample taken for sequencing was PBMCs. CDR3 sequence (DNA): TGCAGTGCTAGAGATCAGACTAGCAGCACCTACGAGCAGTACTTC. This codes for CSARDQTSSTYEQYF.